This T cell receptor beta chain was identified during a study of blood T cell repertoires in COVID-19. The overall study: COVID-19 samples from acute and convalescent phases originated in the United States, Italy and Spain. Sources were T cells, B-cell-depleted T cells, or PBMCs; the material itself was cDNA or gDNA.

In the original workflow: From reference gene primer amplification, estimates of nucleated cell counts were derived. Some clones are missing from TCRdb's copy, which holds only in-frame ones; the method was immunoSEQ multiplex PCR. That table furnishes V, J and clone size, whereas the DNA furnished D and trimming. The repertoire holds approximately 130,000 clones, with about 86% as singletons. Enrolled through a virtual design, the participants were between 18 and 89 years of age and came from about two dozen US areas. The CDR3 length is 18 residues. Germline V gene data show CDR1 as LGHDT and CDR2 as YNNKEL (reference sequence). The junction had 6 bases not matched to a gene; V was cut back by 1 base and J by 0 bases.

The receptor was isolated from a woman in her forties or fifties who had recovered from COVID-19. The chain is built from TRBV3-1 (or the pseudogene TRBV3-2) and TRBJ2-2; 9 bases line up with TRBD2. Sequenced: PBMCs or T cells enriched from blood (not recorded which). The CDR3 spells CASSQVLAGRTNTGELFF. Written as DNA, the CDR3 is TGTGCCAGCAGCCAAGTACTAGCGGGTCGAACGAACACCGGGGAGCTGTTTTTT.